The next 27 T cell receptor beta chains were all read from a single sample in a study of blood T cell repertoires in COVID-19. Profiled with immunoSEQ multiplex PCR; TCRdb holds only in-frame clones, not every one. The sample contains around 140,000 clones, about 89% of which appear only once. Input material: peripheral blood. Every receptor here comes from a man aged 50 or older with active or convalescent COVID-19.

The gene calls are TRBV5-1 and TRBJ2-7; 14 bases line up with TRBD2. The junction had 12 bases not matched to a gene; V was cut back by 0 bases and J by 4 bases. The CDR3 contains 19 residues. CDR1 SGHRS and CDR2 YFSETQ come from the germline V gene. DNA of the CDR3: TGCGCCAGCAGCTTGGCCCCCCCCGGGACTAGCGGGAGAGGGTACGAGCAGTACTTC. It translates to CASSLAPPGTSGRGYEQYF.

This chain joins TRBV11-2 and TRBJ2-3; maybe TRBD2 (5 bases). The CDR3 runs to 16 residues. Germline V gene sequence: CDR1 SGHAT, CDR2 FQNNGV. V lost 1 base and J 0 bases, leaving 11 bases between the germline ends. The CDR3 loop reads CASSLGTSRSTDTQYF. Written as DNA, the CDR3 is TGTGCCAGCAGCTTAGGAACTAGTCGTAGCACAGATACGCAGTATTTT. The full variable domain, rest sourced from reference TRBV11-2 and TRBJ2-3, is EAGVAQSPRYKIIEKRQSVAFWCNPISGHATLYWYQQILGQGPKLLIQFQNNGVVDDSQLPKDRFSAERLKGVDSTLKIQPAKLEDSAVYLCASSLGTSRSTDTQYFGPGTRLTVL.

This chain joins TRBV5-1 and TRBJ1-4; D possibly corresponds to TRBD1 (5 bases). V shed 4 bases and J shed 8 bases, with 15 bases lying between them. There are 14 residues in the CDR3. The V gene's germline CDR1 is SGHRS and CDR2 YFSETQ. The CDR3 spells CASSLGTREEKLFF. The DNA of the CDR3 is TGCGCCAGCAGCCTAGGGACGCGGGAAGAAAAACTGTTTTTT.

V and J are TRBV6-5 and TRBJ1-4; TRBD1 might be the D (5 bases). Deletions cut 7 bases from V and 7 bases from J, with 19 bases between. Per the germline V gene, CDR1 is MNHEY and CDR2 is SVGAGI. CDR3 length equals 15 residues. The DNA of the CDR3 is TGTGCCAGCATGGGGCAGGGAACAGTCGGTGAAAAACTGTTTTTT. This translates into CASMGQGTVGEKLFF.

The chain combines TRBV9 with TRBJ1-5; TRBD1 is a possible D gene (5 bases). From germline, CDR1 is SGDLS and CDR2 YYNGEE. V lost 0 bases, J lost 6 bases, and 13 bases lay in between. CDR3 length equals 15 residues. CDR3: CASSVGPAGGQPQHF. CDR3 nucleotide sequence: TGTGCCAGCAGCGTAGGCCCAGCGGGGGGTCAGCCCCAGCATTTT. The full variable domain, with the rest looked up from reference TRBV9 and TRBJ1-5, is DSGVTQTPKHLITATGQRVTLRCSPRSGDLSVYWYQQSLDQGLQFLIQYYNGEERAKGNILERFSAQQFPDLHSELNLSSLELGDSALYFCASSVGPAGGQPQHFGDGTRLSIL.

The V and J genes are TRBV4-2 and TRBJ2-1; 9 bases align to TRBD2. V gave up 0 bases and J gave up 4 bases; unmatched junction bases: 7. Germline-derived CDR1 and CDR2 are LGHNA and YNFKEQ. This CDR3 comprises 17 residues. The DNA for the CDR3 is TGTGCCAGCAGCCAAGATGTAGCTAGCGGGATGTACAATGAGCAGTTCTTC. Its translation is CASSQDVASGMYNEQFF.

This rearrangement joins TRBV4-3 to TRBJ2-3; tentatively, D is TRBD2 (6 bases). Looked up from germline, CDR1 is LGHNA and CDR2 is YSLEER. Trimming took off 2 bases at V and 1 base at J, with 10 bases between the two ends. CDR3 length: 15 residues. The DNA for the CDR3 is TGCGCCAGCAGCCAATTGGGAGGCGGCACAGATACGCAGTATTTT. Translation gives CASSQLGGGTDTQYF.

This clone was recorded only once. The chain links TRBV19 to TRBJ2-1, with 11 bases lining up with TRBD2. The ends lost 5 bases at V and 4 bases at J; junction bases unmatched: 4. Germline values: CDR1 LNHDA, CDR2 SQIVND (reference sequence). The CDR3 is made up of 15 amino acids. CDR3 protein: CASSATSGRYNEQFF. The DNA of the CDR3 is TGTGCCAGTAGTGCCACTAGCGGGAGATACAATGAGCAGTTCTTC.

The chain links TRBV12-5 to TRBJ2-3; 13 nucleotides agree with TRBD2. The CDR3 is 17 residues long. Trimming at V came to 6 bases and at J to 2 bases, leaving 8 bases not matched to a gene. The germline V gene has CDR1 LGHNT and CDR2 FRNRAP. DNA of the CDR3: TGTGCTAGTGGGTCAACCGGGACTAGCGGGGCCACAGATACGCAGTATTTT. Translating it yields CASGSTGTSGATDTQYF.

The V and J genes are TRBV7-2 and TRBJ2-3; the match to TRBD2 covers 7 bases. Trimming cost V 5 bases and J 1 base; bases outside gene matches: 6. This CDR3 spans 15 amino acids. Germline V gene data show CDR1 as SGHTA and CDR2 as FQGNSA. The CDR3 reads CASSHPRGGTDTQYF. Written as DNA, the CDR3 is TGTGCCAGCAGCCACCCACGGGGGGGCACAGATACGCAGTATTTT.

This sequence joins TRBV24-1 and TRBJ2-1; 10 positions match TRBD2. Germline V gene data show CDR1 as KGHDR and CDR2 as SFDVKD. The CDR3 covers 16 residues. V gave up 0 bases and J gave up 6 bases; unmatched junction bases: 4. CDR3 sequence reads: CATSDLRVAGGNEQFF. The DNA for the CDR3 is TGTGCCACCAGTGATTTGCGTGTAGCGGGAGGCAATGAGCAGTTCTTC.

The table lists this clone with a count of one. The CDR3 sequence is CASSPQGFSYGYTF. The DNA for the CDR3 is TGTGCCAGCAGCCCACAGGGCTTTTCCTATGGCTACACCTTC. The V gene is TRBV3-1 (or the pseudogene TRBV3-2), the J gene TRBJ1-2, with D possibly TRBD1 on 6 matching bases. Trimming took off 4 bases at V and 4 bases at J, with 13 bases between the two ends. The CDR3 contains 14 residues. In germline, CDR1 is LGHDT, CDR2 YNNKEL (reference sequence).

This clone has a handful of counts. The rearrangement joins TRBV6-5 to TRBJ1-3; tentative D call: TRBD1 (5 bases). CDR3 length: 15 residues. Germline V lookup: CDR1 MNHEY, CDR2 SVGAGI. V was clipped by 6 bases and J by 2 bases, with 14 bases between them. The CDR3: CASRVVRGAGNTIYF. In DNA, the CDR3 is TGTGCCAGCAGAGTCGTCCGGGGGGCTGGAAACACCATATATTTT.

The chain joins TRBV5-5 to TRBJ2-3, with D tentatively TRBD2 (6 bases). The CDR3 spans 15 residues. V dropped 2 bases and J dropped 2 bases, with 12 bases sitting between them. Germline CDR1 SGHKS, CDR2 YYEKEE (reference sequence). The CDR3 sequence: CASSFGGIVTDTQYF. The CDR3 DNA reads as TGTGCCAGCAGCTTTGGAGGGATCGTCACAGATACGCAGTATTTT.

This clone was observed a handful of times. The chain has TRBV6-5 and TRBJ1-4; D gene unclear. This CDR3 spans 15 amino acids. V lost 4 bases to trimming and J lost 0 bases, with 9 bases between them. Germline V lookup: CDR1 MNHEY, CDR2 SVGAGI. The CDR3, as DNA: TGTGCCAGCAGTTTCCAGGAAGCAACTAATGAAAAACTGTTTTTT. Encoded protein: CASSFQEATNEKLFF.

V gene TRBV7-2 combines with J gene TRBJ2-1; 8 nucleotides agree with TRBD2. The CDR3 runs to 15 residues. Germline CDR1 reads SGHTA; CDR2 reads FQGNSA. V gave up 1 base and J gave up 4 bases; unmatched junction bases: 3. CDR3 sequence (DNA): TGTGCCAGCAGCTTAGTTGCGGGAGGATACAATGAGCAGTTCTTC. This encodes CASSLVAGGYNEQFF.

This chain connects TRBV6-5 to TRBJ2-1; tentative D call: TRBD2 (6 bases). This CDR3 comprises 13 residues. Per the germline V gene, CDR1 is MNHEY and CDR2 is SVGAGI. The ends were cut back, 7 bases at V and 3 bases at J, with 10 bases in the middle. The CDR3 sequence is CASKRDFYNEQFF. CDR3 nucleotide sequence: TGTGCCAGCAAGAGGGACTTCTACAATGAGCAGTTCTTC.

This sequence joins TRBV6-5 and TRBJ2-1; 10 bases align to TRBD2. The CDR3 consists of 15 residues. V lost 3 bases, J lost 2 bases, and 1 base stayed unmatched. Germline loops: CDR1 MNHEY, CDR2 SVGAGI. The CDR3: CASSYTSGAYNEQFF. CDR3 nucleotide sequence: TGTGCCAGCAGTTATACTAGCGGGGCCTACAATGAGCAGTTCTTC.

CDR3 sequence reads: CASSQESSGVGREQFF. In nucleotides, the CDR3 is TGCGCCAGCAGCCAAGAATCTAGCGGGGTAGGTAGGGAGCAGTTCTTC. The chain employs TRBV4-1 and TRBJ2-1; 9 nucleotides line up with TRBD2. The CDR3 is made up of 16 amino acids. Germline CDR1 is MGHRA and CDR2 is YSYEKL. The J segment lost 10 bases and the V segment lost 0 bases, leaving 10 bases of the junction unmatched.

The chain employs TRBV6-2 or TRBV6-3 and TRBJ2-2; D gene uncertain. This CDR3 has 15 residues. V lost 0 bases to trimming and J lost 3 bases, with 8 bases between them. CDR1 and CDR2 from the germline V gene are MNHEY and SVGEGT. CDR3 amino acids: CASSYSSRYTGELFF. The CDR3 DNA is TGTGCCAGCAGTTACTCATCCAGGTACACCGGGGAGCTGTTTTTT.

The chain employs TRBV30 and TRBJ1-2, with 7 positions matching TRBD1. The CDR3 is made up of 14 amino acids. Germline-derived CDR1 and CDR2 are GTSNPN and SVGIG (reference sequence). V shed 3 bases, J shed 3 bases, and the junction held 7 bases outside the gene matches. CDR3 sequence reads: CAWSPQGSHYGYTF. CDR3 nucleotides: TGTGCCTGGAGCCCACAGGGGTCTCACTATGGCTACACCTTC.

The V and J genes are TRBV6-1 and TRBJ2-6; D is perhaps TRBD1 (6 bases). Germline CDR1 MNHNS, CDR2 SASEGT. The V gene lost 1 base and the J gene lost 3 bases, with 13 bases spanning the gap. The length of the CDR3 is 17 residues. In DNA form, the CDR3 reads TGTGCCAGCAGTGAAGACAGGGCTATCAGTGGGGCCAACGTCCTGACTTTC. This sequence encodes CASSEDRAISGANVLTF.

The chain recombines TRBV6-5 with TRBJ2-7; weak D call: TRBD1 (6 bases). The CDR3 consists of 13 residues. The V end was cut by 2 bases, the J end by 5 bases, with 10 bases between. Germline V gives CDR1 MNHEY, CDR2 SVGAGI. CDR3 DNA sequence: TGTGCCAGCAGTTACCGGGGACAACACGAGCAGTACTTC. Its translation: CASSYRGQHEQYF.

V is TRBV19 and J is TRBJ2-1, with TRBD2 matching over 7 bases. The V segment lost 4 bases and the J segment 0 bases; nucleotides outside the gene matches: 6. The CDR3 contains 16 residues. CDR1 and CDR2 (germline): LNHDA, SQIVND (reference sequence). The chain's CDR3 is CASSKTGRASYNEQFF. The CDR3 region has the DNA TGTGCCAGTAGTAAGACGGGGAGGGCCTCCTACAATGAGCAGTTCTTC.

J is TRBJ2-6 and V is TRBV30, with 8 nucleotides matching TRBD1. J was trimmed by 2 bases and V by 4 bases; bases with no gene match: 10. CDR1 and CDR2 (germline): GTSNPN, SVGIG (reference sequence). The CDR3 extends over 17 amino acids. The CDR3 DNA reads TGTGCCTGGAAACAACAGGGGGTTCTTACTGGGGCCAACGTCCTGACTTTC. This gives the protein CAWKQQGVLTGANVLTF.

The chain's CDR3 is CASSEVGGGGSTDTQYF. CDR3 sequence (DNA): TGTGCCAGCAGTGAAGTCGGCGGCGGGGGTAGCACAGATACGCAGTATTTT. The chain carries TRBV6-1 and TRBJ2-3; 7 bases are shared with TRBD2. J lost 0 bases, V lost 1 base, and 7 bases had no gene match. Germline V CDR1 and CDR2: MNHNS, SASEGT. The CDR3 is 17 amino acids.

The rearrangement joins TRBV5-1 to TRBJ2-5; 11 nucleotides align to TRBD2. The CDR3 is 15 amino acids. J was trimmed by 5 bases and V by 3 bases; bases with no gene match: 6. Germline-derived CDR1 and CDR2 are SGHRS and YFSETQ. DNA for the CDR3: TGCGCCAGCAGCTCAACTAGCGGGGGACCGGAGACCCAGTACTTC. It specifies CASSSTSGGPETQYF.